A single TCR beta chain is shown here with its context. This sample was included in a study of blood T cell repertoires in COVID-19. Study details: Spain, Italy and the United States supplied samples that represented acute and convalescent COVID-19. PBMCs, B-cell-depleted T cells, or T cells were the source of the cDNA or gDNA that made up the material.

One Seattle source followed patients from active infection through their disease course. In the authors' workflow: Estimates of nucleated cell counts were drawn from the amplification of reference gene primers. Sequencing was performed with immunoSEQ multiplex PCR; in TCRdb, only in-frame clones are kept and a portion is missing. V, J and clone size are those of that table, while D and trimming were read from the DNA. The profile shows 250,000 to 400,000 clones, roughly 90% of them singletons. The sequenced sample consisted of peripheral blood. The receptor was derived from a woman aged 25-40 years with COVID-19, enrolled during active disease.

The CDR3 reads CAWGRGVGTSDEQFF. The CDR3 DNA sequence: TGTGCCTGGGGTCGGGGGGTAGGGACTAGCGATGAGCAGTTCTTC. V is TRBV30 and J is TRBJ2-1; 10 nucleotides align to TRBD2. Trimming removed 5 bases from V and 8 bases from J; junction bases left unmatched: 12. Looked up from germline, CDR1 is GTSNPN and CDR2 is SVGIG (reference sequence). This CDR3 has 15 amino acids. Looking up the rest from reference TRBV30 and TRBJ2-1 gives the full variable domain: SQTIHQWPATLVQPVGSPLSLECTVEGTSNPNLYWYRQAAGRGLQLLFYSVGIGQISSEVPQNLSASRPQDRQFILSSKKLLLSDSGFYLCAWGRGVGTSDEQFFGPGTRLTVL.